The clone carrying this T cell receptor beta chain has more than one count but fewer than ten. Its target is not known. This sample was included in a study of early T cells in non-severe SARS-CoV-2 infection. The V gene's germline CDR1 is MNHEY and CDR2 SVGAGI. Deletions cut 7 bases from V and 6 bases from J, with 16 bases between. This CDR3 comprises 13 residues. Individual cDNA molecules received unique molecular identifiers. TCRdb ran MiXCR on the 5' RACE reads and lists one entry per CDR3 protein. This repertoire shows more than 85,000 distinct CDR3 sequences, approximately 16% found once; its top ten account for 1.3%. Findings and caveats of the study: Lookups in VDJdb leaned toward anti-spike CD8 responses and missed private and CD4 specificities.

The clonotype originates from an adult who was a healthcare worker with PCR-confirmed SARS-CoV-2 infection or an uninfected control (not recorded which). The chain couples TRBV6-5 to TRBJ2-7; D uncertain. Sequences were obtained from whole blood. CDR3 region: CASNPASTGEQYF. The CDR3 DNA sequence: TGTGCCAGCAATCCAGCATCGACGGGCGAGCAGTACTTC.